This TCR beta chain was profiled in a study of OX40 agonist ivuxolimab in advanced cancers. Study details: Enrollees could have had prior anti-PD-1, anti-PD-L1 or anti-CTLA-4 therapy, which more than 30% had received.

Data came from immunoSEQ multiplex PCR; TCRdb stores just in-frame clones and leaves some out. The table shows 75,000 to 95,000 clones, with around 89% occurring only once. Germline V lookup: CDR1 SQVTM, CDR2 ANQGSEA. Trimming removed 5 bases at V and 0 bases at J, with 17 bases between. This CDR3 comprises 15 residues. The chain has TRBV29-1 and TRBJ2-7, with D tentatively TRBD1 (7 bases). The source of this sequence is an adult with an advanced solid tumor such as melanoma, head and neck, liver or kidney cancer. Source: CD4+ or CD8+ T cells sorted from blood, taken in a trial of the OX40 agonist ivuxolimab. CDR3 DNA sequence: TGCAGCGTTAATTCCGGGGGACAGAACTCCTACGAGCAGTACTTC. Its protein product is CSVNSGGQNSYEQYF.